This TCR beta chain was sequenced during a study of blood T cell repertoires in COVID-19. Turning to the study itself: COVID-19 samples collected from the United States, Italy and Spain covered acute and convalescent phases.

The CDR3 loop spans 15 amino acids. CDR1 is LNHDA, CDR2 SQIVND, per germline (reference sequence). Trimming took 7 bases from V and 7 from J; bases not matched to a gene: 9. TCRdb keeps only in-frame clones here, not all; method: immunoSEQ multiplex PCR. The sample carries around 300,000 clones, roughly 85% recorded once. This clone was observed a handful of times. The TCR comes from a woman in her forties or fifties who had recovered from COVID-19. The V and J genes are TRBV19 and TRBJ1-6; 8 bases fit TRBD1. Sequencing was done on a sample of PBMCs or T cells enriched from blood (not recorded which). The CDR3 protein is CASTTQGARNSPLHF. CDR3 nucleotides: TGTGCCAGTACCACTCAGGGGGCCAGGAATTCACCCCTCCACTTT.